A selection of T cell receptor beta chains follows, all from one sample in a study of cytomegalovirus exposure and HLA in healthy donors. Only in-frame clones appear in the TCRdb table, and some are missing; sequencing was by immunoSEQ multiplex PCR. The sample holds 100,000 or so clones, roughly 85% seen once. The sample taken for sequencing was PBMCs. The receptors derive from a woman aged 25-40 years in good health and CMV-seronegative. The CDR3 runs from the conserved cysteine through the conserved F or W. The D gene is left open where the match is weak. Clone size is given for some rows only: seen once, a few or many times, or a class if the clone is expanded.

NA	TRBV18	NA	TRBJ2-7	TGTGCCAGCTCTACAGGGGGCGCGGGGGGTGAGCAGTACTTC	CASSTGGAGGEQYF
TRBD2	TRBV14	NA	TRBJ2-1	TGTGCCAGCAGCCAAGTAGGTCTAGCGGGGGGACCGAGGAGGAGGAATGAGCAGTTCTTC	CASSQVGLAGGPRRRNEQFF
NA	TRBV6-1	NA	TRBJ1-6	TGTGCCAGCAGTGAAGCCCGGGGTTCACCCCTCCACTTT	CASSEARGSPLHF
NA	TRBV5-1	once	TRBJ1-3	TGCGCCAGCAGCTTGGACAGCCAGGACACCATATATTTT	CASSLDSQDTIYF
NA	TRBV11-2	NA	TRBJ1-2	TGTGCCAGCAGGAACTCAGGGAGGGCAGGCTACACCTTC	CASRNSGRAGYTF
NA	TRBV5-1	NA	TRBJ1-1	TGCGCCAGCAGGGACCCGGGGTGGGCTGAAGCTTTCTTT	CASRDPGWAEAFF
TRBD1	TRBV6-1	NA	TRBJ2-7	TGTGCCAGCAGTGAATGGGGGACAGGGGTCGAGCAGTACTTC	CASSEWGTGVEQYF
TRBD1	TRBV28	NA	TRBJ2-3	TGTGCCAGCAGTCCAGGGACAGGGCATGGAAATACGCAGTATTTT	CASSPGTGHGNTQYF
TRBD1	TRBV19	NA	TRBJ2-1	TGTGCCAGTAGTACAGGGGGCGCGGAGCAGTTCTTC	CASSTGGAEQFF
TRBD1	TRBV11-1	few	TRBJ1-1	TGTGCCAGCAGCTCGTTTGGCGAGGGACAGCAGGGCACTGAAGCTTTCTTT	CASSSFGEGQQGTEAFF
NA	TRBV9	NA	TRBJ2-1	TGTGCCAGCAGCGTCGCTTCTAGCGAGATATTAGGGAAGTACAATGAGCAGTTCTTC	CASSVASSEILGKYNEQFF
TRBD1	TRBV29-1	NA	TRBJ2-1	TGCAGCGTTAATGGGGGTGACAGGGTCGTCTTC	CSVNGGDRVVF
NA	TRBV27	NA	TRBJ2-7	TGTGCCAGCAGTCTACAGGGCGGCGAGCAGTACTTC	CASSLQGGEQYF
NA	TRBV14	NA	TRBJ1-2	TGTGCCAGCAGCCACCAGAGGTCTGGCTACACCTTC	CASSHQRSGYTF
NA	TRBV15	NA	TRBJ1-2	TGTGCCACCAGCAGAGATGGCGGCTACACCTTC	CATSRDGGYTF
NA	TRBV28	NA	TRBJ1-2	TGTGCCATATATCCGGGGGGGGCTAACTATGGCTACACCTTC	CAIYPGGANYGYTF